This T cell receptor beta chain was sequenced in a study of T cell changes during pregnancy in multiple sclerosis. Looked up from germline, CDR1 is GTSNPN and CDR2 is SVGIG (reference sequence). The V end was cut by 3 bases, the J end by 4 bases, with 13 bases between. The CDR3 has 14 amino acids. Libraries were prepared by immunoSEQ multiplex PCR; TCRdb keeps only in-frame clonotypes and omits some of them. This sample has about 93,000 clones; 85% to 95% occur once, and the top ten carry about 2%. The sequenced sample was peripheral blood, obtained after pregnancy. The rearrangement uses TRBV30 and TRBJ2-1, with D possibly matching TRBD1 (6 bases). This TCR came from a female donor with multiple sclerosis, enrolled in a pregnancy study. The CDR3 reads CAWRATGLYNEQFF. The CDR3 DNA sequence: TGTGCCTGGAGGGCGACAGGCTTATACAATGAGCAGTTCTTC.